Only one count was recorded for the clone carrying this T cell receptor (beta chain). TCRdb keeps only in-frame clones here, not all; method: immunoSEQ multiplex PCR. Of some 140,000 clones in the sample, more than 80% were seen once. The data are from a study of blood T cell repertoires in COVID-19. As for the study in general: Acute-phase and convalescent COVID-19 samples originated in the United States, Italy and Spain.

V lost 5 bases to trimming and J lost 6 bases, with 20 bases between them. The CDR3 runs to 15 residues. The germline gives CDR1 LNHDA, CDR2 SQIVND (reference sequence). The rearrangement links TRBV19 to TRBJ2-7, with a possible D match to TRBD1 (7 bases). The sequence was obtained from a man between 45 and 60 years old with acute or convalescent COVID-19. What was sequenced was peripheral blood. The CDR3 is CASSLATGRFSEQYF. Here the CDR3 DNA reads TGTGCCAGTAGTCTGGCGACAGGGAGGTTCAGCGAGCAGTACTTC.